This T cell receptor (beta chain) emerged from a study of blood T cell repertoires in COVID-19. Overall study: Samples of COVID-19 (acute and convalescent) were obtained from the United States, Italy and Spain. Sample material is recorded as cDNA or gDNA derived from T cells, B-cell-depleted T cells, or PBMCs.

This clone occurred a few times. The V and J ends lost 5 bases and 0 bases respectively, with 8 bases between them. The CDR3 has 14 amino acids. The germline gives CDR1 MNHEY, CDR2 SVGAGI. Authors' methods: From reference gene primer amplification, estimates of nucleated cell counts were derived. Libraries were prepared by immunoSEQ multiplex PCR; TCRdb keeps only in-frame clonotypes and omits some of them. V and J calls and clone size are those listed in that table; D and trimming were worked out from the DNA. The profile covers around 150,000 clones, with around 80% appearing a single time and approximately 16% taken by the ten largest.

This chain uses TRBV6-5 with TRBJ2-1, with D tentatively TRBD1 (5 bases). Sample: peripheral blood. The sequence was collected from a man aged 50 to 59 with acute or convalescent COVID-19. CDR3: CASSPGSSYNEQFF. In DNA form, the CDR3 reads TGTGCCAGCAGTCCAGGGTCCTCCTACAATGAGCAGTTCTTC.